This TCR beta chain is drawn from a study of T cell repertoires in cytomegalovirus infection. TCRdb used MiXCR to reprocess the reads, holding one entry per CDR3 protein. The repertoire includes over 150,000 distinct CDR3 sequences, about a sixth of them detected once, and about 25% sits in the top ten. This clonotype was counted a few times. The CDR3 has 15 amino acids. Germline CDR1 is MNHNS and CDR2 is SASEGT. V was trimmed by 0 bases and J by 0 bases, leaving 6 bases between them. The sequencing input was CD8+ T cells from PBMCs. This TCR derives from a human donor in good health (CMV status not recorded). Some clones in this sample may be carry-over from other donors' samples. The rearrangement links TRBV6-1 to TRBJ1-5; a possible D gene is TRBD1 (5 bases). CDR3 region: CASSEARGSNQPQHF. The CDR3 nucleotides read TGTGCCAGCAGTGAAGCAAGGGGTAGCAATCAGCCCCAGCATTTT.